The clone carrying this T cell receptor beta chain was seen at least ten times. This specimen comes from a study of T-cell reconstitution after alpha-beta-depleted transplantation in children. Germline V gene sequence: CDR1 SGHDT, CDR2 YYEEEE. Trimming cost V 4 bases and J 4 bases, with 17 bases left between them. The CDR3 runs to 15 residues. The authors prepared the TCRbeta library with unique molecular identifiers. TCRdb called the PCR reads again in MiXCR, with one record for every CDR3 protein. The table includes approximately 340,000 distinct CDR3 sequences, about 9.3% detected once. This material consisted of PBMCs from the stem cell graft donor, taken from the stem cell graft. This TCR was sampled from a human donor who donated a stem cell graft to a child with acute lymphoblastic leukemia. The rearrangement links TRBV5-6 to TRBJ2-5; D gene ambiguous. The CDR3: CASSQITLKAETQYF. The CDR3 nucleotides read TGTGCCAGCAGCCAAATTACCCTAAAAGCAGAGACCCAGTACTTC.